The 5 T cell receptor beta chains listed next were all sequenced from one sample in a study of T cells after yellow fever vaccination. TCRdb redid the calling of the 5' RACE reads with MiXCR, one entry per CDR3 protein. The table has 40,000 to 50,000 distinct CDR3 sequences, about 7% seen once. This specimen consisted of CD8+ T cells not binding an NS4B(214-222) dextramer, sorted from PBMCs, obtained 45 days after the yellow fever booster vaccination. All receptors derive from a man aged 25 to 40 who received the YFV17D yellow fever vaccine.

This clonotype turned up a few times. The rearrangement uses TRBV19 and TRBJ2-1; D unresolved. The CDR3 runs 13 residues. Germline V gene lookup returns CDR1 LNHDA and CDR2 SQIVND (reference sequence). V lost 6 bases and J 12 bases, leaving 18 bases between the germline ends. Here the CDR3 reads CASSPGGLLGQFF. CDR3 coding DNA: TGTGCCAGTAGCCCCGGTGGGCTTCTTGGGCAGTTCTTC.

At least ten counts were recorded for this clonotype. This chain uses TRBV4-3 with TRBJ1-4; D remains ambiguous. The germline CDR1 and CDR2 sequences are LGHNA and YSLEER. The ends were cut back, 0 bases at V and 8 bases at J, with 19 bases in the middle. The CDR3 has 17 residues. The CDR3 DNA follows: TGCGCCAGCAGCCAAGAAAGCCCTAAGAAACGGGGAGAAAAACTGTTTTTT. This codes for CASSQESPKKRGEKLFF.

This clonotype was counted between two and nine times. The chain has TRBV6-5 and TRBJ1-4; D is possibly TRBD1 (6 bases). Trimming took off 1 base at V and 10 bases at J, with 10 bases between the two ends. The CDR3 extends over 13 amino acids. Germline V lookup: CDR1 MNHEY, CDR2 SVGAGI. DNA for the CDR3: TGTGCCAGCAGTTACTTGGACAGCGGAAAACTGTTTTTT. Translated: CASSYLDSGKLFF.

This clonotype was observed a few times. The rearrangement joins TRBV12-3 or TRBV12-4 to TRBJ2-5, with D possibly being TRBD1 (6 bases). The CDR3 runs 15 residues. Trimming took 3 bases from V and 5 from J, leaving 16 bases between them. This chain's CDR3 is CASSFSGADSETQYF. In nucleotides, the CDR3 is TGTGCCAGCAGTTTTTCAGGGGCGGATAGCGAGACCCAGTACTTC.

V gene TRBV10-1 combines with J gene TRBJ2-1; 11 bases fit TRBD2. From germline, CDR1 is WNHNN and CDR2 SYGVQD (reference sequence). CDR3 size: 13 residues. J was trimmed by 8 bases and V by 9 bases; bases with no gene match: 6. CDR3: CASSSGREDEQFF. CDR3 coding DNA: TGCGCCAGTAGTAGCGGGAGGGAGGATGAGCAGTTCTTC.